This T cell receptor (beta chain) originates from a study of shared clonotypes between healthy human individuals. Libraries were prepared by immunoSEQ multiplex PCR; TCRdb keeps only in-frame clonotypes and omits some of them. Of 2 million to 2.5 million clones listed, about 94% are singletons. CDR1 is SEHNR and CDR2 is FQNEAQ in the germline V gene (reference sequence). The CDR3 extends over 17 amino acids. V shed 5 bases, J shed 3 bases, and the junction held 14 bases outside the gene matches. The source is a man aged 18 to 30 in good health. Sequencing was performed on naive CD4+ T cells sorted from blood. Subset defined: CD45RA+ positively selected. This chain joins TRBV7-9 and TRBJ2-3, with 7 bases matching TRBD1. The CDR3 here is CASSILTGVGATDTQYF. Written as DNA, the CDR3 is TGTGCCAGCAGCATACTAACAGGGGTTGGGGCAACAGATACGCAGTATTTT. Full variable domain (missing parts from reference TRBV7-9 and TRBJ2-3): DTGVSQNPRHKITKRGQNVTFRCDPISEHNRLYWYRQTLGQGPEFLTYFQNEAQLEKSRLLSDRFSAERPKGSFSTLEIQRTEQGDSAMYLCASSILTGVGATDTQYFGPGTRLTVL.